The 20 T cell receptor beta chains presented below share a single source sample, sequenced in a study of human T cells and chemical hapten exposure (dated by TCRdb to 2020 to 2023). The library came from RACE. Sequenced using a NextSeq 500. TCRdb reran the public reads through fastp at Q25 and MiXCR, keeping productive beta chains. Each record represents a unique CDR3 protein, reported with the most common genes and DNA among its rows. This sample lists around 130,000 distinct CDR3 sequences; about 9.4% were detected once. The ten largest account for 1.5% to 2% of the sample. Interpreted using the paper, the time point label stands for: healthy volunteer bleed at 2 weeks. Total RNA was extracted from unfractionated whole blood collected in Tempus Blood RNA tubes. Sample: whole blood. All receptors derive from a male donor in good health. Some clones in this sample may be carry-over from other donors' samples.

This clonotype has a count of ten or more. The CDR3 DNA sequence: TGTGCCAGCAGCTTTGCACCGGGACAGGTCAGCCCCATCTATGGCTACACCTTC. It codes for CASSFAPGQVSPIYGYTF. The genes are TRBV7-2 and TRBJ1-2, with 8 bases matching TRBD1. With V trimmed by 3 bases and J by 4 bases, 16 bases remained unmatched. Germline loops: CDR1 SGHTA, CDR2 FQGNSA. This CDR3 comprises 18 residues.

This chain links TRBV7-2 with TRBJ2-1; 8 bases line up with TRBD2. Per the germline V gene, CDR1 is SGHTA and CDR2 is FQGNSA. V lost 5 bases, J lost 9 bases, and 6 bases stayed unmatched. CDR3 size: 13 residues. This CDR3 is CASSPGLAGEQFF. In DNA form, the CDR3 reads TGTGCCAGCAGCCCAGGACTAGCCGGTGAGCAGTTCTTC. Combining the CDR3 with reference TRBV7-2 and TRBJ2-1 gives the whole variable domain GAGVSQSPSNKVTEKGKDVELRCDPISGHTALYWYRQSLGQGLEFLIYFQGNSAPDKSGLPSDRFSAERTGGSVSTLTIQRTQQEDSAVYLCASSPGLAGEQFFGPGTRLTVL.

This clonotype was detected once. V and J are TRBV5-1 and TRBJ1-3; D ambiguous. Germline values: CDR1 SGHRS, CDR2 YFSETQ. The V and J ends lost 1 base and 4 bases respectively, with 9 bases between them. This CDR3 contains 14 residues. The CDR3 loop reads CASSLQGTGNTIYF. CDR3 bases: TGCGCCAGCAGCTTGCAAGGAACCGGAAACACCATATATTTT.

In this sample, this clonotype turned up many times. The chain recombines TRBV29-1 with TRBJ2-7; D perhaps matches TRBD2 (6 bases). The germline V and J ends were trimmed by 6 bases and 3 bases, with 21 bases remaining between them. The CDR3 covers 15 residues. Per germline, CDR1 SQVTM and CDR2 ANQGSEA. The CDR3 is CSVALLTSTRYEQYF. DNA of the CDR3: TGCAGCGTCGCCCTGTTGACTAGTACCCGCTACGAGCAGTACTTC.

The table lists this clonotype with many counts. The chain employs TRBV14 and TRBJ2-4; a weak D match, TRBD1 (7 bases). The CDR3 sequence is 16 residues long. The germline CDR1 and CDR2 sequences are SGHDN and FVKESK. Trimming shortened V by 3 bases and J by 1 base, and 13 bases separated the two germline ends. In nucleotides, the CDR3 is TGTGCCAGCAGCCACGCGGCAGGGGGGGCCAAAAACATTCAGTACTTC. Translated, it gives CASSHAAGGAKNIQYF.

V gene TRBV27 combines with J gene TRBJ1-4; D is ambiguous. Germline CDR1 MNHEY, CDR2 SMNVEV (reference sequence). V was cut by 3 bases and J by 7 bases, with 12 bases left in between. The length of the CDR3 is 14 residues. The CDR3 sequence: CASSFLVSGEKLFF. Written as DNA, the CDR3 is TGTGCCAGCAGTTTCCTAGTCTCAGGTGAAAAACTGTTTTTT.

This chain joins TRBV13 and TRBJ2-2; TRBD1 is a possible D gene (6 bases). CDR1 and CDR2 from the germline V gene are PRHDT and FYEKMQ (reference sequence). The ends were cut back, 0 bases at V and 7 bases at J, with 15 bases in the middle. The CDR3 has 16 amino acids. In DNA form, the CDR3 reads TGTGCCAGCAGCTTAGGGGGGGCAGGAGTGGACGGGGAGCTGTTTTTT. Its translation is CASSLGGAGVDGELFF.

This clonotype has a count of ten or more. This CDR3 is CASSYVGGAYEQYF. For the CDR3, the DNA is TGTGCCAGCAGTTACGTTGGAGGGGCCTACGAGCAGTACTTC. The rearrangement links TRBV6-5 to TRBJ2-7, with D maybe TRBD2 (6 bases). The CDR3 has 14 residues. Germline lookup yields CDR1 MNHEY and CDR2 SVGAGI. V lost 2 bases, J lost 2 bases, and 10 bases lay in between.

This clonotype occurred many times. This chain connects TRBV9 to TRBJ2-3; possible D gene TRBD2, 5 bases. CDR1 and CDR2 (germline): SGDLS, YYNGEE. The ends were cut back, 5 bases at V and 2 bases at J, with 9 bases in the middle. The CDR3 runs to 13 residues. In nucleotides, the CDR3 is TGTGCCAGCAGACTAGGATTCACAGATACGCAGTATTTT. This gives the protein CASRLGFTDTQYF.

Here the CDR3 reads CAISKSRGWDTNEQFF. The CDR3 DNA reads as TGTGCCATCAGTAAATCCAGGGGTTGGGATACTAATGAGCAGTTCTTC. V usage is TRBV10-3 and J usage is TRBJ2-1; tentatively, D is TRBD1 (6 bases). Germline lookup yields CDR1 ENHRY and CDR2 SYGVKD. CDR3 length equals 16 residues. V lost 5 bases and J lost 7, with 21 bases in between.

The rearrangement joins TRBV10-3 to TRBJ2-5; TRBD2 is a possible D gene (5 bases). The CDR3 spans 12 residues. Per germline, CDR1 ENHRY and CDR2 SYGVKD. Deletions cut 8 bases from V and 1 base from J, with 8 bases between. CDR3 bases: TGTGCCATCCGAGGGATCCAAGAGACCCAGTACTTC. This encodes CAIRGIQETQYF.

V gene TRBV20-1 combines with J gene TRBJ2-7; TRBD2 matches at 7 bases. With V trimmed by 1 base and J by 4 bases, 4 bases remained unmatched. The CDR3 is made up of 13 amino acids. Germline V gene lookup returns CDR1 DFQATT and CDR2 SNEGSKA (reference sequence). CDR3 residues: CSARGKRDYEQYF. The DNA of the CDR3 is TGCAGTGCTAGAGGAAAGCGGGATTACGAGCAGTACTTC.

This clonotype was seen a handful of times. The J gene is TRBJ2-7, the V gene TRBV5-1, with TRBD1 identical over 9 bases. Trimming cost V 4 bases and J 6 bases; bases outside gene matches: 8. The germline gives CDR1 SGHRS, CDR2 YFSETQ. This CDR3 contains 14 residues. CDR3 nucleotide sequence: TGCGCCAGCAGCGCCGGGACAGGGTCGAGCGAGCAGTACTTC. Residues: CASSAGTGSSEQYF.

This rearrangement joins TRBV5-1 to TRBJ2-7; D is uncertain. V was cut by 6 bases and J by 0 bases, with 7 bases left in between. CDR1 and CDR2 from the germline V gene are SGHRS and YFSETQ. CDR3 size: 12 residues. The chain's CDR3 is CASTDTSYEQYF. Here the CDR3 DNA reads TGCGCCAGCACTGACACCTCCTACGAGCAGTACTTC.

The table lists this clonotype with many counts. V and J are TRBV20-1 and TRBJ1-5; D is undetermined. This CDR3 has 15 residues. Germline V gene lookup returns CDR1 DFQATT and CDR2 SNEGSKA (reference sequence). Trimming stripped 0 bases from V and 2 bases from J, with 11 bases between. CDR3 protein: CSAREKEVGNQPQHF. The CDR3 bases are TGCAGTGCTAGAGAGAAAGAGGTGGGCAATCAGCCCCAGCATTTT.

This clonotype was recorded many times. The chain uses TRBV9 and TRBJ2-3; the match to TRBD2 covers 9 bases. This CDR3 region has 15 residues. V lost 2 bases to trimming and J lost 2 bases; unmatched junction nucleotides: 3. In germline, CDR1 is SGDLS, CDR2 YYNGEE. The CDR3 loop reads CASSVTSGYTDTQYF. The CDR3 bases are TGTGCCAGCAGCGTTACTAGCGGGTACACAGATACGCAGTATTTT.

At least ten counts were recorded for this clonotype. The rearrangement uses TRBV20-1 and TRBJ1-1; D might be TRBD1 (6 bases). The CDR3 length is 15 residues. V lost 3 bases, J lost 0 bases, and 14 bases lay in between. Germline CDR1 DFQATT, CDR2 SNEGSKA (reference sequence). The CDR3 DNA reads TGCAGTGCTAGGCCCCCCGGACAGTTGAACACTGAAGCTTTCTTT. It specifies CSARPPGQLNTEAFF.

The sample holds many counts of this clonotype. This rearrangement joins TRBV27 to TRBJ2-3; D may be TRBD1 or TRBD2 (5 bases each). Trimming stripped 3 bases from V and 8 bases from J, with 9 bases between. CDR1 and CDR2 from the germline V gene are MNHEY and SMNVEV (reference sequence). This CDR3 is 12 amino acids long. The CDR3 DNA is TGTGCCAGCAGTTTCTTTGGGGGTACGCAGTATTTT. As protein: CASSFFGGTQYF.

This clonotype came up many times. This CDR3 is CASSQGVGGTEAFF. CDR3 in DNA: TGTGCCAGCAGCCAAGGGGTAGGGGGCACTGAAGCTTTCTTT. The chain joins TRBV14 to TRBJ1-1; perhaps TRBD1 as D (6 bases). Trimming pared 1 base from V and 4 bases from J, leaving 10 bases between. This CDR3 has 14 amino acids. Germline assignment: CDR1 SGHDN and CDR2 FVKESK.

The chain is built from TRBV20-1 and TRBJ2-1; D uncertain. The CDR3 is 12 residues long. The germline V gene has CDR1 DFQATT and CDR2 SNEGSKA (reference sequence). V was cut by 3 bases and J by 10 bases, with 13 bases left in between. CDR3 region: CSASGVRKEQFF. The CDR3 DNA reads TGCAGTGCTAGCGGAGTCAGGAAAGAGCAGTTCTTC.